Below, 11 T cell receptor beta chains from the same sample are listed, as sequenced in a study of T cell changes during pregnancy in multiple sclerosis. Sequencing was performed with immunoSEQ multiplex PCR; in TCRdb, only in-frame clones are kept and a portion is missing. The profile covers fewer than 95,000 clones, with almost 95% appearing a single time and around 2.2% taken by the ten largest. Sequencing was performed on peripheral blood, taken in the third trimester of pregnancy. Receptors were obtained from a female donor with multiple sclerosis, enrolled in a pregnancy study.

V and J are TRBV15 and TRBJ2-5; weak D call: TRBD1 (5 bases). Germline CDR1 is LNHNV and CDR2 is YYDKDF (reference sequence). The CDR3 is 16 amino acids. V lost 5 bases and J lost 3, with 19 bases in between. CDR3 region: CATSSPHAGRKETQYF. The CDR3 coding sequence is TGTGCCACCAGCTCACCCCATGCAGGGCGTAAAGAGACCCAGTACTTC.

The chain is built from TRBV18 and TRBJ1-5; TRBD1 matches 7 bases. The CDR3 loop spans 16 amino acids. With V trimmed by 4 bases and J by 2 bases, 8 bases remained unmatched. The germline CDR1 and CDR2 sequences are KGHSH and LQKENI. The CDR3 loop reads CASSHTEGAGNQPQHF. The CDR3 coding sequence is TGTGCCAGCTCACACACCGAGGGGGCGGGCAATCAGCCCCAGCATTTT.

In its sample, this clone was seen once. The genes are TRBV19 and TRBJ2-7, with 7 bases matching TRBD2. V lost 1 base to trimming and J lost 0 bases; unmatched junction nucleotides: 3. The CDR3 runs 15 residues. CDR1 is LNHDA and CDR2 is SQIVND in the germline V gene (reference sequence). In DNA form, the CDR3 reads TGTGCCAGTAGTATAGGAGGCGGGAGCTCCTACGAGCAGTACTTC. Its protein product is CASSIGGGSSYEQYF.

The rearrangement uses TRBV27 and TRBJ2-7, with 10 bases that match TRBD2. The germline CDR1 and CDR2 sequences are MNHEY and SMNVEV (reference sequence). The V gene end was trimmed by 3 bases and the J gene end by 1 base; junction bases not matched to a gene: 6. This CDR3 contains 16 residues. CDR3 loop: CASSFLLAGESYEQYF. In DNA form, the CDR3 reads TGTGCCAGCAGTTTCCTCCTAGCGGGAGAATCCTACGAGCAGTACTTC.

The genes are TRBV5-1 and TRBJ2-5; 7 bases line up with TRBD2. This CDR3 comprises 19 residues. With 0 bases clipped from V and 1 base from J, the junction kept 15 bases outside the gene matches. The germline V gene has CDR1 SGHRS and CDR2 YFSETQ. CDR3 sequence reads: CASSLAPGGSGLLQETQYF. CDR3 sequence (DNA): TGCGCCAGCAGCTTGGCCCCCGGGGGGAGCGGGCTACTCCAAGAGACCCAGTACTTC.

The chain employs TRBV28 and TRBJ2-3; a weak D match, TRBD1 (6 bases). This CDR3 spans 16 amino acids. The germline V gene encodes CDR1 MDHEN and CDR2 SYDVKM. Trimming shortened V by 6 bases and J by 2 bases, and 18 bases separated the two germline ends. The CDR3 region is CASSHPNRDTTDTQYF. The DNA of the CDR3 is TGTGCCAGCAGCCACCCAAACCGGGACACCACAGATACGCAGTATTTT.

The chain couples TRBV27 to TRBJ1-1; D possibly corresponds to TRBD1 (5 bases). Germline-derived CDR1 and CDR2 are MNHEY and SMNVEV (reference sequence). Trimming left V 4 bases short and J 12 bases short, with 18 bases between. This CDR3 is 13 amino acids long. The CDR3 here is CASSSRGTASPFF. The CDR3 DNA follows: TGTGCCAGCAGTTCAAGGGGTACTGCCTCTCCTTTCTTT.

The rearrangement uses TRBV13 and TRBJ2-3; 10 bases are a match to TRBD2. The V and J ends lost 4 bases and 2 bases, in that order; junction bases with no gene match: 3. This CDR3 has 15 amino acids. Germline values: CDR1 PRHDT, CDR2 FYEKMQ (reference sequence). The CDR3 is CASSSGTSVTDTQYF. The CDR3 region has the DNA TGTGCCAGCAGCTCCGGGACTAGCGTCACAGATACGCAGTATTTT.

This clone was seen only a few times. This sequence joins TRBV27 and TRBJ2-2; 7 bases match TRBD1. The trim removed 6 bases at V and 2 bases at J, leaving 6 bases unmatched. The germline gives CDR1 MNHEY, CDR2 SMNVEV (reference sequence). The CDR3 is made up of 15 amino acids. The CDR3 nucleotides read TGTGCCAGCAGCCCGACAGGGATCAACACCGGGGAGCTGTTTTTT. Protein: CASSPTGINTGELFF.

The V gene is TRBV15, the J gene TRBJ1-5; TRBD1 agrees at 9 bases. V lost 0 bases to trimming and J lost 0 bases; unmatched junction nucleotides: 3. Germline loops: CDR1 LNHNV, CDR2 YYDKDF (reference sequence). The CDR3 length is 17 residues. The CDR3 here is CATSREDRGFSNQPQHF. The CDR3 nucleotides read TGTGCCACCAGCAGAGAAGACAGGGGGTTTAGCAATCAGCCCCAGCATTTT.

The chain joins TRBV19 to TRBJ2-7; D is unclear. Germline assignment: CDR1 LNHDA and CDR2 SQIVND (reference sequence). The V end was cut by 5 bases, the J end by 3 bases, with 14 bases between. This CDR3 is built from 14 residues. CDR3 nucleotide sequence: TGTGCCAGTAGTTTTAATCTGGTCGGCTACGAGCAGTACTTC. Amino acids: CASSFNLVGYEQYF.